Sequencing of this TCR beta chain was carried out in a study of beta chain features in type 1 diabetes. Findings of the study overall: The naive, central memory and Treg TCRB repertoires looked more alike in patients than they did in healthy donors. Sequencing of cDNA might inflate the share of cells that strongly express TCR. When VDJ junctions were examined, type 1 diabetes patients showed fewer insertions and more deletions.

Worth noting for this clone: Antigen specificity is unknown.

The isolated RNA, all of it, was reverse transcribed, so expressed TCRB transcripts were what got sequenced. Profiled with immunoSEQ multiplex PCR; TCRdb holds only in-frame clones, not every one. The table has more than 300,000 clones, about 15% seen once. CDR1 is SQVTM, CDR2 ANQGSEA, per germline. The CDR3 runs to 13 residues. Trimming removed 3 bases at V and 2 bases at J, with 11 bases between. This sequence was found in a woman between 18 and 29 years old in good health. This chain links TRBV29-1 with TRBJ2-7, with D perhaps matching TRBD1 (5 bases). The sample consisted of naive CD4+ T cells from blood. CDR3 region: CSVDSGITYEQYF. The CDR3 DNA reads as TGCAGCGTTGATTCAGGGATAACCTACGAGCAGTACTTC.